Listed below are T cell receptor beta chains from one sample, sequenced in a study of cytomegalovirus exposure and HLA in healthy donors. Profiling relied on immunoSEQ multiplex PCR, and the TCRdb table lists in-frame clones only, not all of them. The sample includes about 65,000 clones, 94% of them seen just once. What was sequenced was PBMCs. These receptors all come from a young man in good health and CMV-seropositive. Both conserved end residues are part of each CDR3. Fields, in order: D gene, clone size, V gene, J gene, CDR3 DNA, CDR3 protein. D genes are given only for firm matches. Size tells how often a clone was seen (once, few, many) or the class of an expanded clone, and some rows leave it out.

D gene: NA; clone size: NA; V gene: TRBV28; J gene: TRBJ2-5; CDR3 DNA: TGTGCCAGCAGCTACGACAAGGTCCCGGTGACCCAGTACTTC; CDR3 protein: CASSYDKVPVTQYF
D gene: TRBD2; clone size: once; V gene: TRBV5-6; J gene: TRBJ2-7; CDR3 DNA: TGTGCCAGCAGCTTGGCCTACTGGACTAGCGGGCACGAGCAGTACTTC; CDR3 protein: CASSLAYWTSGHEQYF
D gene: NA; clone size: NA; V gene: TRBV28; J gene: TRBJ1-4; CDR3 DNA: TGTGCCAGCAGTTTAGGCGGGTTTGGGGCAACTAATGAAAAACTGTTTTTT; CDR3 protein: CASSLGGFGATNEKLFF
D gene: NA; clone size: NA; V gene: TRBV30; J gene: TRBJ1-6; CDR3 DNA: TGTGCCTGGAGCGTAAAAATCTGGGCGAATAATTCACCCCTCCACTTT; CDR3 protein: CAWSVKIWANNSPLHF
D gene: TRBD2; clone size: NA; V gene: TRBV9; J gene: TRBJ2-3; CDR3 DNA: TGTGCCAGCAGCGTAGGGGACTACCGCACAGATACGCAGTATTTT; CDR3 protein: CASSVGDYRTDTQYF
D gene: TRBD1; clone size: NA; V gene: TRBV9; J gene: TRBJ1-5; CDR3 DNA: TGTGCCAGCAGCCCGGGGACAGGGGGGTATCAGCCCCAGCATTTT; CDR3 protein: CASSPGTGGYQPQHF
D gene: NA; clone size: NA; V gene: TRBV4-1; J gene: TRBJ1-5; CDR3 DNA: TGCGCCAGCAGCCAAGAACCAGGTTCACCGTTTCCCCAGCATTTT; CDR3 protein: CASSQEPGSPFPQHF
D gene: NA; clone size: NA; V gene: TRBV6-1; J gene: TRBJ1-2; CDR3 DNA: TGTGCCAGCAGTGAAGTTGTGGGGAGCTATGGCTACACCTTC; CDR3 protein: CASSEVVGSYGYTF
D gene: NA; clone size: NA; V gene: TRBV7-3; J gene: TRBJ2-2; CDR3 DNA: TGTGCCAGCAGCCCAAACCGGGGGATTAACACCGGGGAGCTGTTTTTT; CDR3 protein: CASSPNRGINTGELFF
D gene: TRBD2; clone size: NA; V gene: TRBV7-9; J gene: TRBJ2-1; CDR3 DNA: TGTGCCAGCAGCTCTAGCGGCACCTACAATGAGCAGTTCTTC; CDR3 protein: CASSSSGTYNEQFF
D gene: NA; clone size: NA; V gene: TRBV19; J gene: TRBJ1-3; CDR3 DNA: TGTGCCAGTAGTCGCGACAGCTTAGTGGACACCATATATTTT; CDR3 protein: CASSRDSLVDTIYF
D gene: NA; clone size: NA; V gene: TRBV7-2; J gene: TRBJ2-1; CDR3 DNA: TGTGCCAGCAGCTTAGCTTTCGGCTCCTACAATGAGCAGTTCTTC; CDR3 protein: CASSLAFGSYNEQFF
D gene: TRBD2; clone size: once; V gene: TRBV11-3; J gene: TRBJ2-3; CDR3 DNA: TGTGCCAGCAGCTCCAGCGGGAGGGTCACAGATACGCAGTATTTT; CDR3 protein: CASSSSGRVTDTQYF
D gene: TRBD1; clone size: few; V gene: TRBV10-1; J gene: TRBJ2-7; CDR3 DNA: TGCGCCAGCAGTGACACGGACAGGGCATACGAGCAGTACTTC; CDR3 protein: CASSDTDRAYEQYF
D gene: NA; clone size: NA; V gene: TRBV6-1; J gene: TRBJ2-6; CDR3 DNA: TGTGCCAGCAGTGAGGACAACTCTGGGGCCAACGTCCTGACTTTC; CDR3 protein: CASSEDNSGANVLTF
D gene: NA; clone size: NA; V gene: TRBV15; J gene: TRBJ2-2; CDR3 DNA: TGTGCCACCAGCAGACAGACAGGGAACACCGGGGAGCTGTTTTTT; CDR3 protein: CATSRQTGNTGELFF
D gene: NA; clone size: NA; V gene: TRBV30; J gene: TRBJ1-2; CDR3 DNA: TGTGCCTGTCCGCGGGCCTTGATCCGGGAGGACTATGGCTACACCTTC; CDR3 protein: CACPRALIREDYGYTF
D gene: TRBD1; clone size: NA; V gene: TRBV2; J gene: TRBJ1-5; CDR3 DNA: TGTGCCAGCAGCTCCCTACCGGGACAGGGCGGGTATAGCAATCAGCCCCAGCATTTT; CDR3 protein: CASSSLPGQGGYSNQPQHF
D gene: NA; clone size: NA; V gene: TRBV4-1; J gene: TRBJ2-7; CDR3 DNA: TGCGCCAGCAGCCCAGACAGGTCCTACGAGCAGTACTTC; CDR3 protein: CASSPDRSYEQYF
D gene: NA; clone size: NA; V gene: TRBV11-2; J gene: TRBJ2-7; CDR3 DNA: TGTGCCAGCAGCCCCCCCTGGGTTGGGGCAGGGGAGCAGTACTTC; CDR3 protein: CASSPPWVGAGEQYF